This T cell receptor beta chain was sequenced during a study of a mutant IDH1 vaccine in newly diagnosed glioma. About the research overall: Previous treatment comprised radiotherapy, temozolomide, or both, mostly both. The study, taken as a whole, reports: Less than 95% of patients showed vaccine-induced immune responses across multiple MHC alleles.

Points on this clone: Its matching antigen is unknown.

Sequenced by immunoSEQ multiplex PCR; TCRdb stores in-frame clones only, minus some. The data show more than 20,000 clones, with approximately 93% seen just once and approximately 9.1% held by the top ten. V dropped 3 bases and J dropped 1; count of bases not matched to a gene: 5. The CDR3 sequence is 16 residues long. Germline V gives CDR1 SGHVS, CDR2 FQNEAQ. Time point noted: baseline, week 1 (first vaccination visit). The sample's treatment: pre-vaccination baseline after standard-of-care therapy. This receptor was taken from a man under 40 with glioma. V and J are TRBV7-8 and TRBJ1-1; 10 bases are a match to TRBD1. The source material was PBMCs, sampled from a glioma patient treated with radiotherapy, temozolomide or both. CDR3 in amino acids: CASSLGRDRGNTEAFF. CDR3 in DNA: TGTGCCAGCAGCTTGGGCCGGGACAGGGGGAACACTGAAGCTTTCTTT.